The rows below give T cell receptor beta chains drawn from one sample of a study of T-cell memory formation after mild COVID-19. TCRdb re-called the 5' RACE reads with MiXCR, one entry per CDR3 protein. The repertoire holds about 610,000 distinct CDR3 sequences, with 17% as singletons. What was sequenced was PBMCs or a T cell subset sorted from them (not recorded which). Source of these receptors: an adult woman who had mild COVID-19 (a few samples of this study predate the infection). Cell type and time point are not known. CDR3s include the opening cysteine and the closing phenylalanine or tryptophan. The order of the fields is D gene, clone size, V gene, J gene, CDR3 protein, CDR3 DNA. The D gene is left open where the match is weak. Clone size, where shown, is once, few, many, or a class for clones that have expanded.

>.|few|TRBV5-1|TRBJ2-6
CASSSGAGGANVLTF
TGCGCCAGCAGCTCAGGGGCAGGTGGGGCCAACGTCCTGACTTTC
>TRBD1|.|TRBV5-6|TRBJ1-5
CASSLEGALAQPQHF
TGTGCCAGCAGCTTAGAGGGGGCATTGGCACAGCCCCAGCATTTT
>.|.|TRBV4-2|TRBJ1-6
CASSQEYRAFQSPLHF
TGTGCCAGCAGCCAAGAATATAGGGCTTTCCAATCACCCCTCCACTTT
>.|.|TRBV5-1|TRBJ1-6
CASSLVAGSPLHF
TGCGCCAGCAGCTTGGTGGCAGGATCACCCCTCCACTTT
>TRBD1|.|TRBV5-1|TRBJ2-7
CASSVNGARDRGTYEQYF
TGCGCCAGCAGCGTCAACGGGGCCCGGGACAGGGGAACCTACGAGCAGTACTTC
>.|.|TRBV12-3/TRBV12-4|TRBJ2-6
CASSLAIRPESSSGANVLTF
TGTGCCAGCAGTTTAGCCATAAGACCGGAGAGCAGCTCTGGGGCCAACGTCCTGACTTTC
>TRBD1|.|TRBV2|TRBJ2-7
CASSVRNRGLNEQYF
TGTGCCAGCAGTGTTCGGAACAGGGGGCTAAACGAGCAGTACTTC
>.|once|TRBV20-1|TRBJ1-6
CSAREGGKNSPLHF
TGCAGTGCTAGAGAGGGGGGGAAGAATTCACCCCTCCACTTT
>.|.|TRBV20-1|TRBJ2-5
CSARDYGTGETQYF
TGCAGTGCTAGAGATTACGGGACGGGGGAGACCCAGTACTTC
>.|.|TRBV9|TRBJ1-4
CASSVMEGTNEKLFF
TGTGCCAGCAGCGTAATGGAGGGCACTAATGAAAAACTGTTTTTT
>TRBD1|many|TRBV5-1|TRBJ2-7
CASSWTGSYEQYF
TGCGCCAGCAGCTGGACAGGTTCCTACGAGCAGTACTTC
>.|many|TRBV7-3|TRBJ2-2
CASRKIGSVTGELFF
TGTGCCAGCAGGAAAATCGGTTCAGTCACCGGGGAGCTGTTTTTT
>.|.|TRBV6-6|TRBJ2-2
CASSRTRDSGELFF
TGTGCCAGCAGTAGGACCAGGGATTCCGGGGAGCTGTTTTTT
>.|.|TRBV2|TRBJ2-2
CASSGLLAPNTGELFF
TGTGCCAGCAGTGGGCTACTAGCTCCAAACACCGGGGAGCTGTTTTTT
>TRBD2|few|TRBV24-1|TRBJ2-1
CATSTSGRFISNEQFF
TGTGCCACCAGTACTAGCGGGAGGTTTATAAGCAATGAGCAGTTCTTC
>TRBD1|.|TRBV4-1|TRBJ2-2
CASSQDRRGLNTGELFF
TGCGCCAGCAGCCAAGACCGCAGGGGGTTGAACACCGGGGAGCTGTTTTTT
>.|.|TRBV4-1|TRBJ1-1
CASSLLQEMNTEAFF
TGCGCCAGCAGCCTCCTACAGGAGATGAACACTGAAGCTTTCTTT
>.|few|TRBV9|TRBJ2-1
CASSVQDYNEQFF
TGTGCCAGCAGCGTACAAGATTACAATGAGCAGTTCTTC
>TRBD1|.|TRBV5-6|TRBJ2-1
CASSLRTGEQFF
TGTGCCAGCAGCTTAAGGACAGGGGAGCAGTTCTTC
>TRBD1|few|TRBV5-1|TRBJ2-5
CASSPGQGANQETQYF
TGCGCCAGCAGCCCCGGACAGGGGGCTAACCAAGAGACCCAGTACTTC
>TRBD1|.|TRBV3-1|TRBJ1-3
CASSQGRFRQGDFSGNTIYF
TGTGCCAGCAGCCAAGGAAGGTTCAGACAGGGAGATTTTTCTGGAAACACCATATATTTT
>.|.|TRBV4-2|TRBJ2-2
CASSQVITGQHGELFF
TGTGCCAGCAGCCAAGTTATAACAGGGCAGCACGGGGAGCTGTTTTTT
>TRBD1|.|TRBV27|TRBJ2-7
CASSQPGQGLLDEQYF
TGTGCCAGCAGTCAACCGGGACAGGGGCTTTTAGACGAGCAGTACTTC
>TRBD1|.|TRBV20-1|TRBJ1-4
CSAGGQSNEKLFF
TGCAGTGCCGGGGGACAGTCTAATGAAAAACTGTTTTTT
>.|.|TRBV10-2|TRBJ1-2
CASSESRGDNYGYTF
TGCGCCAGCAGTGAGTCAAGGGGAGATAACTATGGCTACACCTTC
>.|few|TRBV30|TRBJ2-7
CAWRTAYEQYF
TGTGCCTGGAGGACAGCCTACGAGCAGTACTTC
>TRBD1|many|TRBV7-8|TRBJ2-7
CASSPRTGGASYEQYF
TGTGCCAGCAGCCCCCGGACAGGGGGCGCGTCCTACGAGCAGTACTTC
>TRBD1|.|TRBV23-1|TRBJ1-6
CASSQPGGSNSPLHF
TGCGCCAGCAGTCAACCAGGGGGCTCAAATTCACCCCTCCACTTT
>.|.|TRBV29-1|TRBJ2-1
CSVEEIGTRNEQFF
TGCAGCGTTGAAGAGATCGGGACCAGAAATGAGCAGTTCTTC
>.|.|TRBV18|TRBJ2-3
CASSPLGTTDTQYF
TGTGCCAGCTCACCACTGGGCACCACAGATACGCAGTATTTT
>.|few|TRBV7-9|TRBJ2-5
CASSPRQDHRETQYF
TGTGCCAGCAGCCCGAGACAGGATCACCGAGAGACCCAGTACTTC
>TRBD1|few|TRBV12-3/TRBV12-4|TRBJ2-6
CASSSRVTGRSSGANVLTF
TGTGCCAGCAGTTCCCGAGTGACAGGGCGGAGCTCTGGGGCCAACGTCCTGACTTTC
>.|few|TRBV5-1|TRBJ2-7
CASTERTDGYEQYF
TGCGCCAGCACCGAACGGACAGACGGGTACGAGCAGTACTTC
>TRBD1|.|TRBV24-1|TRBJ2-7
CATSDTGTGRLEQYF
TGTGCCACCAGTGACACCGGGACAGGGCGTTTGGAGCAGTACTTC
>.|.|TRBV4-1|TRBJ1-3
CASSQNRAASGNTIYF
TGCGCCAGCAGCCAGAACAGGGCCGCCTCTGGAAACACCATATATTTT
>.|.|TRBV5-5|TRBJ2-5
CASSLGTSTRETQYF
TGTGCCAGCAGCTTGGGGACATCCACGCGAGAGACCCAGTACTTC
>.|few|TRBV10-3|TRBJ1-1
CAISERGMNTEAFF
TGTGCCATCAGTGAAAGGGGGATGAACACTGAAGCTTTCTTT
>TRBD2|few|TRBV15|TRBJ2-3
CATSRFSGRSDTQYF
TGTGCCACCAGCAGGTTTAGCGGGAGATCAGATACGCAGTATTTT
>.|.|TRBV29-1|TRBJ2-5
CSVEVGGTQYF
TGCAGCGTTGAAGTGGGGGGGACCCAGTACTTC
>.|few|TRBV5-8|TRBJ2-3
CASSWTPGRYSTDTQYF
TGTGCCAGCAGCTGGACGCCGGGACGGTATAGCACAGATACGCAGTATTTT
>.|few|TRBV18|TRBJ2-1
CASSLPGLQIF
TGTGCCAGCTCACTACCGGGACTCCAAATCTTC
>.|.|TRBV24-1|TRBJ1-5
CATSARFSCQNQPQHF
TGTGCCACCAGTGCCCGGTTTAGTTGCCAAAATCAGCCCCAGCATTTT
>.|few|TRBV7-2|TRBJ2-1
CASSLGQPSYNEQFF
TGTGCCAGCAGCTTAGGGCAGCCTTCCTACAATGAGCAGTTCTTC
>.|few|TRBV6-2/TRBV6-3|TRBJ2-5
CASSPPQPKQETQYF
TGTGCCAGCAGTCCTCCGCAACCTAAACAAGAGACCCAGTACTTC
>.|.|TRBV10-3|TRBJ2-7
CAISESGGTGSYEQYF
TGTGCCATCAGTGAGTCCGGGGGGACAGGCTCCTACGAGCAGTACTTC
>TRBD1|few|TRBV7-8|TRBJ1-1
CASSFPGQAGGTEAFF
TGTGCCAGCAGCTTTCCAGGACAGGCAGGTGGGACTGAAGCTTTCTTT
>TRBD2|.|TRBV7-2|TRBJ2-1
CASSFLAGGRGEQFF
TGTGCCAGCAGCTTCCTAGCGGGAGGCCGCGGTGAGCAGTTCTTC
>.|few|TRBV3-1|TRBJ2-1
CASSYPGLYNEQFF
TGTGCCAGCAGTTATCCGGGACTCTACAATGAGCAGTTCTTC
>.|.|TRBV24-1|TRBJ2-2
CATSDHYLSGAGTGELFF
TGTGCCACCAGTGATCACTACTTATCGGGCGCCGGGACCGGGGAGCTGTTTTTT
>TRBD2|few|TRBV24-1|TRBJ2-1
CATSDLGSGRAYNEQFF
TGTGCCACCAGTGATTTGGGTAGCGGGAGGGCCTACAATGAGCAGTTCTTC
>.|.|TRBV4-2|TRBJ2-2
CASSPRESSGELFF
TGTGCCAGCAGTCCGCGGGAATCGTCTGGGGAGCTGTTTTTT
>TRBD2|few|TRBV20-1|TRBJ2-5
CSARDTRGREGPETQYF
TGCAGTGCTAGAGATACGCGGGGTCGGGAGGGTCCGGAGACCCAGTACTTC
>TRBD1|.|TRBV4-3|TRBJ2-3
CASSHYGTGGALGTDTQYF
TGCGCCAGCAGCCACTACGGGACAGGGGGCGCCCTCGGCACAGATACGCAGTATTTT
>.|.|TRBV6-1|TRBJ2-7
CASSEFGNYEQYF
TGTGCCAGCAGTGAATTCGGGAACTACGAGCAGTACTTC
>TRBD1|many|TRBV6-6|TRBJ2-1
CASSQRTGRALGNEQFF
TGTGCCAGCAGCCAACGGACAGGGCGAGCCCTAGGGAATGAGCAGTTCTTC
>.|.|TRBV11-2|TRBJ1-2
CASSPYRNNYGYTF
TGTGCCAGCAGCCCCTACAGAAATAACTATGGCTACACCTTC
>.|.|TRBV2|TRBJ2-7
CASIRGQLHSYEQYF
TGTGCCAGCATCCGCGGACAGCTACACTCCTACGAGCAGTACTTC
>.|few|TRBV15|TRBJ2-5
CATSRLSNQETQYF
TGTGCCACCAGCAGGCTATCCAACCAAGAGACCCAGTACTTC
>TRBD2|.|TRBV7-6|TRBJ2-1
CASSSRFDPGTSGRTYNEQFF
TGTGCCAGCAGCTCCCGTTTTGACCCAGGGACTAGCGGGAGGACCTACAATGAGCAGTTCTTC